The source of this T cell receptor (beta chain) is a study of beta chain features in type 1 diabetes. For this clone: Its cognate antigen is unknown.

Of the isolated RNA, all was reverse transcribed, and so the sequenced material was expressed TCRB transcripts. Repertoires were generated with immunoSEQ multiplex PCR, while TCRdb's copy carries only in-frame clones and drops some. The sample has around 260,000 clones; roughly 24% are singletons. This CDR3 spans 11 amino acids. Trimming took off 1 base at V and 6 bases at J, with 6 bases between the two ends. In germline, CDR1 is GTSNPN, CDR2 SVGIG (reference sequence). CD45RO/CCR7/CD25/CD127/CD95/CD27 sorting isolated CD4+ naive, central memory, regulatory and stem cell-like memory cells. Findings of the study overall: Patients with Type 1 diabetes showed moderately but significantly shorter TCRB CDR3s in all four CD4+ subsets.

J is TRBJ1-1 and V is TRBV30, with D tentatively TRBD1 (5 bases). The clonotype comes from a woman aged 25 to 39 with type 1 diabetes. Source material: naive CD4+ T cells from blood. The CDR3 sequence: CAWSGRAEAFF. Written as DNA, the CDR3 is TGTGCCTGGAGTGGCAGGGCTGAAGCTTTCTTT.